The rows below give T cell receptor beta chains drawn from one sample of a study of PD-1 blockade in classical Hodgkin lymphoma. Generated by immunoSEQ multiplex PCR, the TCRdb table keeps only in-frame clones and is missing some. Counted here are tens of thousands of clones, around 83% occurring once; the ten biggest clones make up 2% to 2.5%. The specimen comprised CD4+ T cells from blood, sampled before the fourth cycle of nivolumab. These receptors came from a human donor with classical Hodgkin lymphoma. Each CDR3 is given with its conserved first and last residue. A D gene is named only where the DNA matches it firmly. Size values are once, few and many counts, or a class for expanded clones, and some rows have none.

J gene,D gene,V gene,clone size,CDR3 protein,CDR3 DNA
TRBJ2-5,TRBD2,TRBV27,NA,CASRARLAAQETQYF,TGTGCCAGCAGGGCCAGACTAGCGGCCCAAGAGACCCAGTACTTC
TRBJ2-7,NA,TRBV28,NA,CASSPGQSYEQYF,TGTGCCAGCAGTCCAGGACAGAGCTACGAGCAGTACTTC
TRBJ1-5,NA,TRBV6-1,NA,CASRTPGQPQHF,TGTGCCAGTAGAACCCCAGGGCAGCCCCAGCATTTT
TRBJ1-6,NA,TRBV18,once,CASSANRVNSPLHF,TGTGCCAGCTCAGCTAACAGGGTTAATTCACCCCTCCACTTT
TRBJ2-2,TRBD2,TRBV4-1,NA,CASRRGTSGPNTGELVF,TGCGCCAGCAGACGCGGAACTAGCGGCCCGAACACCGGGGAGCTGGTTTTT
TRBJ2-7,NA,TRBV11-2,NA,CASSLDYRDVEQYF,TGTGCCAGCAGCTTAGATTACAGGGACGTCGAGCAGTACTTC
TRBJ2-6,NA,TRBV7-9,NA,CASRPVDPGANVLTF,TGTGCCAGCAGACCAGTCGACCCTGGGGCCAACGTCCTGACTTTC
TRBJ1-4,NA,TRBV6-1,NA,CASREPGQGEKLFF,TGTGCCAGCAGGGAACCGGGACAAGGGGAAAAACTGTTTTTT
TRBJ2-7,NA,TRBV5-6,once,CASSGQIRSEQYF,TGTGCCAGCAGCGGGCAGATTCGAAGCGAGCAGTACTTC
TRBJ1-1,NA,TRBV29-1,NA,CSAEGIGTEAFF,TGCAGCGCCGAGGGGATCGGAACTGAAGCTTTCTTT
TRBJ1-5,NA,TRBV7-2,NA,CASSLTGNSNQPQHF,TGTGCCAGCAGCTTAACGGGGAATAGCAATCAGCCCCAGCATTTT
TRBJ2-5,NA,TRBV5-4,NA,CASSLEETQYF,TGTGCCAGCAGCTTGGAGGAGACCCAGTACTTC
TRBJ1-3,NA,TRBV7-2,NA,CASSLVFQAGNTIYF,TGTGCCAGCAGCTTAGTCTTCCAAGCTGGAAACACCATATATTTT
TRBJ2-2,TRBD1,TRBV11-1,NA,CASSLEDRVNTGELFF,TGTGCCAGCAGCTTAGAGGACAGGGTGAACACCGGGGAGCTGTTTTTT
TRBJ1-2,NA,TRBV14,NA,CASSPQGNGYTF,TGTGCCAGCAGCCCTCAGGGCAATGGCTACACCTTC
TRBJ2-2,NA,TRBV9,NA,CASSVRGTGELFF,TGTGCCAGCAGCGTCCGCGGGACCGGGGAGCTGTTTTTT
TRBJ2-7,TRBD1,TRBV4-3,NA,CASKVDRETYEQYF,TGCGCCAGCAAAGTAGACAGGGAGACTTACGAGCAGTACTTC
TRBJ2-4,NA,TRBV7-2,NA,CASSANPGTSNIQYF,TGTGCCAGCAGCGCAAATCCCGGGACTTCAAACATTCAGTACTTC
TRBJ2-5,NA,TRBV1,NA,CTSSQDHKGGETQYF,TGCACCAGCAGCCAAGATCATAAGGGGGGAGAGACCCAGTACTTC
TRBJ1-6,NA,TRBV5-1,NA,CASSQRAGRDSPLHF,TGCGCCAGCAGCCAACGCGCAGGGAGGGATTCACCCCTCCACTTT
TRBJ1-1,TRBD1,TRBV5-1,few,CASSTTGGETEAFF,TGCGCCAGCAGCACGACAGGGGGGGAAACTGAAGCTTTCTTT
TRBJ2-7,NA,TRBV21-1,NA,CASSPPRDRALLLYEQYF,TGTGCCAGCAGCCCCCCCCGGGACAGGGCACTCCTCCTCTACGAGCAGTACTTC
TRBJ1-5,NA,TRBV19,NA,CASSIDRRQWPQHF,TGTGCCAGTAGTATAGACCGACGTCAATGGCCCCAGCATTTT
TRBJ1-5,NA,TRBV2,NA,CASSEGLPGNQPQHF,TGTGCCAGCAGTGAGGGGTTACCAGGGAATCAGCCCCAGCATTTT